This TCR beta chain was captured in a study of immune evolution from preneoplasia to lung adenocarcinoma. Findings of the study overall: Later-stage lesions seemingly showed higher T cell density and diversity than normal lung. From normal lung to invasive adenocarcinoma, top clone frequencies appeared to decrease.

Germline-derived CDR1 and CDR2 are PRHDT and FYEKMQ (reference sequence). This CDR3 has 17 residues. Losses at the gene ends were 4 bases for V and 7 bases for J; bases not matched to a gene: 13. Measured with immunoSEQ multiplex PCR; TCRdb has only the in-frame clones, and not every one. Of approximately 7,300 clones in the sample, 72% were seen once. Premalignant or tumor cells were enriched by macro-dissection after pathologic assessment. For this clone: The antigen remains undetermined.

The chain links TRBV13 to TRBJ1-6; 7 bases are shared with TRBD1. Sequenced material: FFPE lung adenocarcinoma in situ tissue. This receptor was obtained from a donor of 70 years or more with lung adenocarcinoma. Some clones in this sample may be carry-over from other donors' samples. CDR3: CASSSLGGGDRNSPLHF. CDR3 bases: TGTGCCAGCAGCTCCCTCGGAGGGGGGGACAGAAATTCACCCCTCCACTTT.